This T cell receptor (beta chain) stems from a study of vaccination and CD4 T cells after COVID-19. Treatment in this sample: approximately 9-day PBMC culture with coronavirus spike peptide pools or control peptides (ViraFEST assay). This clonotype came up a few times. Its antigen remains unknown. Germline V gene lookup returns CDR1 LNHDA and CDR2 SQIVND (reference sequence). V dropped 4 bases and J dropped 6 bases, with 10 bases sitting between them. This CDR3 has 13 amino acids. Once obtained from cultured CD4+ T cells, the DNA was sequenced using the Oncomine TCR Beta short-read assay. TCRdb redid the calling of the PCR reads with MiXCR, one entry per CDR3 protein. The sample yields 13,000 or so distinct CDR3 sequences, approximately 42% seen once.

Sequenced material: CD4+ T cells from blood, cultured in vitro, taken after SARS-CoV-2 vaccination. This clonotype was obtained from a human donor who had recovered from COVID-19. The chain couples TRBV19 to TRBJ1-5; no clear D. CDR3 DNA sequence: TGTGCCAGTAGTACCTCACGGGGTCAGCCCCAGCATTTT. Protein: CASSTSRGQPQHF.